Following are 32 T cell receptor beta chains from one sample sequenced in a study of long-term antiretroviral therapy in people with HIV. A v3.0 immunoSEQ assay was performed at survey level. Produced via immunoSEQ multiplex PCR; TCRdb's table is partial and in-frame only. The sample carries roughly 28,000 clones, roughly 89% recorded once. This sample comprised unsorted PBMCs, obtained 1.8 years after starting antiretroviral therapy. The receptors stem from a young woman with HIV.

The chain combines TRBV5-1 with TRBJ1-1; no firm D call. This CDR3 region has 18 residues. V was clipped by 0 bases and J by 0 bases, with 18 bases between them. CDR1 SGHRS and CDR2 YFSETQ come from the germline V gene. CDR3 loop: CASSLDPARPGMNTEAFF. DNA of the CDR3: TGCGCCAGCAGCTTGGACCCGGCCCGACCGGGAATGAACACTGAAGCTTTCTTT.

The chain employs TRBV18 and TRBJ2-7; no definite D call. The germline CDR1 and CDR2 sequences are KGHSH and LQKENI. The CDR3 totals 12 residues. The germline V and J ends were trimmed by 5 bases and 3 bases, with 8 bases remaining between them. The CDR3 DNA is TGTGCCAGCTCAACCGACCGCTACGAGCAGTACTTC. It is translated as CASSTDRYEQYF.

This clone was recorded only once. CDR3 nucleotides: TGTGCCAGCATCCTTCAGGGGGGGACAGGTGCTTGGCGGAACACTGAAGCTTTCTTT. Protein: CASILQGGTGAWRNTEAFF. The chain combines TRBV28 with TRBJ1-1; TRBD1 matches at 8 bases. CDR1 is MDHEN, CDR2 SYDVKM, per germline. V shed 7 bases, J shed 1 base, and the junction held 20 bases outside the gene matches. This CDR3 has 19 amino acids.

The J gene is TRBJ2-5, the V gene TRBV5-1, with a possible D match to TRBD2 (6 bases). The length of the CDR3 is 14 residues. V was trimmed by 4 bases and J by 1 base, leaving 11 bases between them. The germline CDR1 and CDR2 sequences are SGHRS and YFSETQ. In DNA, the CDR3 is TGCGCCAGCAGCATTAGCGGAATCCAAGAGACCCAGTACTTC. Translation: CASSISGIQETQYF.

The gene calls are TRBV23-1 and TRBJ1-1; possibly TRBD1 for D (5 bases). TRBV23-1 belongs to the ORF category, with a function that is uncertain. The germline V and J ends were trimmed by 5 bases and 4 bases, with 11 bases remaining between them. This CDR3 is 13 amino acids long. The CDR3 bases are TGCGCCAGCAGTGGCAGGGAGGCCACTGAAGCTTTCTTT. It yields the protein CASSGREATEAFF.

V and J are TRBV6-5 and TRBJ1-1; no firm D call. This CDR3 spans 15 amino acids. Germline CDR1 reads MNHEY; CDR2 reads SVGAGI. The germline V and J ends were trimmed by 4 bases and 6 bases, with 18 bases remaining between them. The CDR3 here is CASSFASAVRAEAFF. CDR3 nucleotides: TGTGCCAGCAGTTTCGCTTCGGCGGTTAGGGCTGAAGCTTTCTTT.

V gene TRBV2 combines with J gene TRBJ2-7; 7 bases are shared with TRBD1. V lost 8 bases, J lost 3 bases, and 7 bases stayed unmatched. From germline, CDR1 is SNHLY and CDR2 FYNNEI. The CDR3 is 13 amino acids. CDR3 nucleotide sequence: TGTGCCAGCGTGGGACAGCAAGACTACGAGCAGTACTTC. Translation gives CASVGQQDYEQYF. Full variable domain (outside the CDR3, taken from reference TRBV2 and TRBJ2-7): EPEVTQTPSHQVTQMGQEVILRCVPISNHLYFYWYRQILGQKVEFLVSFYNNEISEKSEIFDDQFSVERPDGSNFTLKIRSTKLEDSAMYFCASVGQQDYEQYFGPGTRLTVT.

This clone appeared once. V and J are TRBV27 and TRBJ2-1, with TRBD2 matching over 10 bases. The CDR3 totals 17 residues. V trimming: 6 bases; J trimming: 1 base; junction bases outside the gene matches: 9. Germline lookup yields CDR1 MNHEY and CDR2 SMNVEV (reference sequence). The CDR3 here is CASSRPVAGGSYNEQFF. The DNA for the CDR3 is TGTGCCAGCAGCCGACCGGTAGCGGGGGGATCCTACAATGAGCAGTTCTTC.

V gene TRBV7-2 combines with J gene TRBJ1-5, with D hard to call. The CDR3 covers 15 residues. Per the germline V gene, CDR1 is SGHTA and CDR2 is FQGNSA. The germline V and J ends were trimmed by 3 bases and 0 bases, with 9 bases remaining between them. The DNA for the CDR3 is TGTGCCAGCAGCTTGCGAGGGTATAGCAATCAGCCCCAGCATTTT. Its translation is CASSLRGYSNQPQHF.

The rearrangement uses TRBV7-6 and TRBJ2-1, with 7 bases that match TRBD1. Germline-derived CDR1 and CDR2 are SGHVS and FNYEAQ. The V gene end was trimmed by 5 bases and the J gene end by 4 bases; junction bases not matched to a gene: 2. The CDR3 sequence is 13 residues long. The CDR3 spells CASSQTGYNEQFF. The CDR3 DNA sequence: TGTGCCAGCAGCCAGACAGGGTACAATGAGCAGTTCTTC.

This chain links TRBV7-8 with TRBJ2-3; D is tentatively TRBD1 or TRBD2 (5 bases each). The germline gives CDR1 SGHVS, CDR2 FQNEAQ. Trimming took off 5 bases at V and 4 bases at J, with 16 bases between the two ends. This CDR3 spans 15 amino acids. In DNA, the CDR3 is TGTGCCAGCAGCCCCGGGGCAGGGAGCCCAGATACGCAGTATTTT. It codes for CASSPGAGSPDTQYF.

The chain is built from TRBV18 and TRBJ1-5, with 10 bases that match TRBD1. J gave up 5 bases and V 4 bases, and 8 bases lay outside the gene matches. CDR3 length equals 16 residues. CDR1 is KGHSH and CDR2 is LQKENI in the germline V gene. Here the CDR3 reads CASSRSTGGVDQPQHF. CDR3 bases: TGTGCCAGCTCACGTTCGACAGGGGGCGTAGATCAGCCCCAGCATTTT.

The chain combines TRBV10-3 with TRBJ2-7; 9 positions agree with TRBD1. The CDR3 has 14 amino acids. The J segment lost 6 bases and the V segment lost 6 bases, leaving 9 bases of the junction unmatched. CDR1 and CDR2 from the germline V gene are ENHRY and SYGVKD. CDR3 sequence reads: CAIRSGTGSREQYF. For the CDR3, the DNA is TGTGCCATCAGGTCCGGGACAGGGAGCCGCGAGCAGTACTTC.

This rearrangement joins TRBV5-1 to TRBJ2-7, with TRBD1 matching 7 bases. The CDR3 has 14 amino acids. CDR1 and CDR2 (germline): SGHRS, YFSETQ. The junction had 8 bases not matched to a gene; V was cut back by 4 bases and J by 4 bases. CDR3 sequence reads: CASSVRGLQYEQYF. CDR3 DNA sequence: TGCGCCAGCAGCGTGAGGGGGCTTCAGTACGAGCAGTACTTC.

The genes are TRBV15 and TRBJ2-5; possibly TRBD2 for D (6 bases). The germline V gene encodes CDR1 LNHNV and CDR2 YYDKDF (reference sequence). The CDR3 is made up of 14 amino acids. V lost 0 bases to trimming and J lost 5 bases, with 10 bases between them. The CDR3 protein is CATSRDRRGETQYF. The CDR3 DNA reads TGTGCCACCAGCAGAGACCGTCGGGGGGAGACCCAGTACTTC. Combining the CDR3 with reference TRBV15 and TRBJ2-5 gives the whole variable domain DAMVIQNPRYQVTQFGKPVTLSCSQTLNHNVMYWYQQKSSQAPKLLFHYYDKDFNNEADTPDNFQSRRPNTSFCFLDIRSPGLGDTAMYLCATSRDRRGETQYFGPGTRLLVL.

V usage is TRBV28 and J usage is TRBJ2-1; TRBD1 agrees at 8 bases. Germline assignment: CDR1 MDHEN and CDR2 SYDVKM. The CDR3 spans 14 residues. Trimming cost V 5 bases and J 9 bases; bases outside gene matches: 9. Here the CDR3 reads CASSRPAGGGEQFF. The DNA for the CDR3 is TGTGCCAGCAGTCGGCCCGCAGGGGGCGGTGAGCAGTTCTTC. The variable domain in full, completed from reference TRBV28 and TRBJ2-1, reads DVKVTQSSRYLVKRTGEKVFLECVQDMDHENMFWYRQDPGLGLRLIYFSYDVKMKEKGDIPEGYSVSREKKERFSLILESASTNQTSMYLCASSRPAGGGEQFFGPGTRLTVL.

The rearrangement uses TRBV7-9 and TRBJ2-2; D uncertain. The CDR3 runs 8 residues. Germline CDR1 reads SEHNR; CDR2 reads FQNEAQ (reference sequence). CDR3 coding DNA: TGTGGAGGCGGGGAGCTGTTTTTT. As protein: CGGGELFF.

This chain links TRBV2 with TRBJ1-1; TRBD1 matches at 9 bases. The CDR3 totals 14 residues. The ends lost 6 bases at V and 1 base at J; junction bases unmatched: 3. Germline-derived CDR1 and CDR2 are SNHLY and FYNNEI. Written as DNA, the CDR3 is TGTGCCAGCAGAAAGGGACAGGGGAACACTGAAGCTTTCTTT. It yields the protein CASRKGQGNTEAFF.

CDR3 sequence: CSAVAGELSYEQYF. The CDR3 DNA follows: TGCAGCGCCGTAGCGGGAGAACTCTCCTACGAGCAGTACTTC. This rearrangement joins TRBV29-1 to TRBJ2-7; 9 positions match TRBD2. Looked up from germline, CDR1 is SQVTM and CDR2 is ANQGSEA. This CDR3 has 14 amino acids. V lost 7 bases, J lost 0 bases, and 7 bases stayed unmatched.

The rearrangement links TRBV9 to TRBJ2-3; 7 bases are a match to TRBD2. This CDR3 spans 14 amino acids. Trimming at V came to 3 bases and at J to 8 bases, leaving 9 bases not matched to a gene. CDR1 and CDR2 (germline): SGDLS, YYNGEE. DNA for the CDR3: TGTGCCAGCAGCGCCGGCGGGAGTCGAGGTACGCAGTATTTT. Its protein product is CASSAGGSRGTQYF.

The V and J genes are TRBV10-3 and TRBJ2-1; possible D gene TRBD1, 6 bases. This CDR3 has 14 amino acids. CDR1 is ENHRY, CDR2 SYGVKD, per germline. The V end lost 5 bases, the J end lost 0 bases, and 8 bases lay between the germline ends. CDR3 in amino acids: CAISLDSSYNEQFF. In DNA, the CDR3 is TGTGCCATCAGTTTGGACAGCTCCTACAATGAGCAGTTCTTC.

The gene calls are TRBV19 and TRBJ2-7, with TRBD1 matching over 10 bases. The CDR3 has 14 residues. CDR1 and CDR2 (germline): LNHDA, SQIVND (reference sequence). Germline trimming cut 6 bases from V and 3 bases from J; bases unmatched to any gene: 5. CDR3 bases: TGTGCCAGTAGGCCGGGACAGGGGATCTACGAGCAGTACTTC. Amino acid sequence: CASRPGQGIYEQYF.

This rearrangement joins TRBV5-6 to TRBJ2-7; the D is unclear. The CDR3 runs 12 residues. Germline loops: CDR1 SGHDT, CDR2 YYEEEE. The V end lost 0 bases, the J end lost 3 bases, and 4 bases lay between the germline ends. The CDR3 reads CASSLGDYEQYF. DNA for the CDR3: TGTGCCAGCAGCTTGGGGGACTACGAGCAGTACTTC.

The rearrangement uses TRBV7-8 and TRBJ1-1; D is undetermined. The V gene lost 4 bases and the J gene lost 4 bases, with 10 bases spanning the gap. The CDR3 consists of 13 residues. The germline V gene encodes CDR1 SGHVS and CDR2 FQNEAQ. In DNA form, the CDR3 reads TGTGCCAGCAGCTCCCGGGTCGGCACTGAAGCTTTCTTT. Protein: CASSSRVGTEAFF.

The chain is built from TRBV7-9 and TRBJ2-1; 11 positions agree with TRBD2. Germline V gene data show CDR1 as SEHNR and CDR2 as FQNEAQ (reference sequence). Losses at the gene ends were 5 bases for V and 0 bases for J; bases not matched to a gene: 12. The CDR3 has 19 residues. CDR3 nucleotides: TGTGCCAGCAGCGGTAGTAAGGGACTAGCGGCCGGCTCCTACAATGAGCAGTTCTTC. Amino acids: CASSGSKGLAAGSYNEQFF. Supplemented by reference TRBV7-9 and TRBJ2-1, the full variable domain reads DTGVSQNPRHKITKRGQNVTFRCDPISEHNRLYWYRQTLGQGPEFLTYFQNEAQLEKSRLLSDRFSAERPKGSFSTLEIQRTEQGDSAMYLCASSGSKGLAAGSYNEQFFGPGTRLTVL.

This clone came up once. The chain joins TRBV28 to TRBJ2-2; D ambiguous. CDR1 and CDR2 from the germline V gene are MDHEN and SYDVKM. Trimming took off 3 bases at V and 11 bases at J, with 13 bases between the two ends. The CDR3 runs 13 residues. The CDR3 coding sequence is TGTGCCAGCAGTTTGTGGCAGCCACCCGAGCTGTTTTTT. It yields the protein CASSLWQPPELFF.

The chain combines TRBV10-1 with TRBJ1-1, with D maybe TRBD1 (5 bases). This CDR3 has 14 amino acids. Germline V gene lookup returns CDR1 WNHNN and CDR2 SYGVQD (reference sequence). With 11 bases removed from V and 7 bases from J, the gap between germline ends came to 23 bases. This CDR3 is CAGLGGAPLVEAFF. The DNA of the CDR3 is TGCGCCGGCCTTGGAGGGGCCCCGCTAGTTGAAGCTTTCTTT.

The J gene is TRBJ2-1, the V gene TRBV27, with D possibly TRBD1 on 5 matching bases. The CDR3 totals 13 residues. Trimming cost V 6 bases and J 5 bases, with 11 bases left between them. Germline CDR1 MNHEY, CDR2 SMNVEV (reference sequence). The CDR3 sequence is CASSPTVNNEQFF. The DNA of the CDR3 is TGTGCCAGCAGCCCGACAGTAAACAATGAGCAGTTCTTC.

This rearrangement joins TRBV5-6 to TRBJ1-2; TRBD1 might be the D (5 bases). The CDR3 sequence is 14 residues long. V was pared by 4 bases and J by 5 bases, with 15 bases between. Germline assignment: CDR1 SGHDT and CDR2 YYEEEE. CDR3 DNA: TGTGCCAGCAGCCTGCGAGGGGCCCCTTATGGCTACACCTTC. This sequence encodes CASSLRGAPYGYTF.

This sequence joins TRBV9 and TRBJ2-7, with D possibly TRBD2 on 7 matching bases. This CDR3 comprises 15 residues. With 3 bases removed from V and 6 bases from J, the gap between germline ends came to 19 bases. CDR1 is SGDLS, CDR2 YYNGEE, per germline. CDR3 nucleotides: TGTGCCAGCAGCGCGGACCCAAGGGGGGGACTCGAGCAGTACTTC. Its translation: CASSADPRGGLEQYF.

The chain has TRBV28 and TRBJ1-2; no reliable D call. Germline V lookup: CDR1 MDHEN, CDR2 SYDVKM. Between the trimmed V and J ends, which lost 10 bases and 1 base, there was a span of 10 bases. CDR3 size: 12 residues. The CDR3 reads CAIGRDNYGYTF. CDR3 sequence (DNA): TGTGCCATAGGTAGGGATAACTATGGCTACACCTTC.

The CDR3 DNA sequence: TGCGCCAGCAGCCCAGTTATTACGAAGGGCAGCAATCAGCCCCAGCATTTT. This encodes CASSPVITKGSNQPQHF. J is TRBJ1-5 and V is TRBV4-1; D is undetermined. Trimming cost V 4 bases and J 1 base, with 17 bases left between them. The germline gives CDR1 MGHRA, CDR2 YSYEKL. CDR3 length: 17 residues.